These 25 T cell receptor beta chains were all obtained from the same sample, sequenced in a study of T-cell reconstitution after alpha-beta-depleted transplantation in children. Using unique molecular identifiers, the investigators prepared the TCRbeta library. TCRdb reprocessed the PCR reads via MiXCR and lists one record per CDR3 protein. The sample consists of 130,000 to 150,000 distinct CDR3 sequences, 7.5% to 9% of them appearing once. Sequences were derived from PBMCs, mostly from graft donor cells, sampled 180 days after TCRalphabeta/CD19-depleted stem cell transplant. Receptors were obtained from a female patient between 2 and 10 years old who had a stem cell transplant for congenital amegakaryocytic thrombocytopenia, so the T cells may come from the graft donor.

This clonotype was detected ten times or more. The chain uses TRBV6-1 and TRBJ2-3; D may be TRBD1 (6 bases). V was cut by 2 bases and J by 0 bases, with 12 bases left in between. CDR3 length: 16 residues. CDR1 MNHNS and CDR2 SASEGT come from the germline V gene. The CDR3 DNA is TGTGCCAGCAGTGAATCAGGGGTTAAGAGCACAGATACGCAGTATTTT. Amino acids: CASSESGVKSTDTQYF.

This clonotype was counted at least ten times. The chain joins TRBV5-1 to TRBJ2-1; either TRBD1 or TRBD2 may fit D (5 bases each). CDR1 and CDR2 from the germline V gene are SGHRS and YFSETQ. The CDR3 is 14 residues long. With 3 bases removed from V and 8 bases from J, the gap between germline ends came to 15 bases. In DNA, the CDR3 is TGCGCCAGCAGCTGGGGACCATCGGTGGATGAGCAGTTCTTC. Protein product: CASSWGPSVDEQFF.

On this clonotype: A much larger clone lies a single base off, so this may be a read error. Because it lacks the conserved phenylalanine or tryptophan at the end, this CDR3 is likely a read error. The rearrangement uses TRBV28 and TRBJ2-5; 7 bases fit TRBD1. The CDR3 sequence is 12 residues long. V gave up 6 bases and J gave up 4 bases; unmatched junction bases: 2. The germline CDR1 and CDR2 sequences are MDHEN and SYDVKM. The CDR3 loop is CASSRDRETQYL. CDR3 coding DNA: TGTGCCAGCAGCCGGGACAGAGAGACCCAGTACTTG.

This clonotype has a count of ten or more. CDR3 in amino acids: CSASFDRTGGIQYF. The CDR3 nucleotides read TGCAGTGCTAGTTTCGACCGAACGGGGGGCATTCAGTACTTC. The V and J genes are TRBV20-1 and TRBJ2-4, with 7 bases fitting TRBD2. CDR3 length equals 14 residues. The germline V gene has CDR1 DFQATT and CDR2 SNEGSKA (reference sequence). V dropped 3 bases and J dropped 9; count of bases not matched to a gene: 11.

This chain links TRBV7-2 with TRBJ1-2, with D uncertain. Per germline, CDR1 SGHTA and CDR2 FQGNSA. This CDR3 is 15 amino acids long. V was clipped by 1 base and J by 4 bases, with 13 bases between them. The CDR3 DNA follows: TGTGCCAGCAGCTTAGTCCCTAGTGGAGGCTATGGCTACACCTTC. Encoded protein: CASSLVPSGGYGYTF.

Many counts were recorded for this clonotype. The rearrangement uses TRBV7-2 and TRBJ1-6, with 8 bases that match TRBD1. The CDR3 is 17 residues long. The germline V gene encodes CDR1 SGHTA and CDR2 FQGNSA. V lost 1 base to trimming and J lost 0 bases; unmatched junction nucleotides: 2. The CDR3 reads CASSLGDRSSYNSPLHF. The CDR3 bases are TGTGCCAGCAGCTTAGGGGACAGGAGCTCCTATAATTCACCCCTCCACTTT.

The sample holds many counts of this clonotype. This chain joins TRBV5-1 and TRBJ1-6, with D possibly TRBD1 on 6 matching bases. The length of the CDR3 is 15 residues. The germline gives CDR1 SGHRS, CDR2 YFSETQ. Trimming took 5 bases from V and 5 from J, leaving 14 bases between them. In nucleotides, the CDR3 is TGCGCCAGCAGTCACACGGCAGGGGATAATTCACCCCTCCACTTT. Translating gives CASSHTAGDNSPLHF.

This clonotype was found a few times. The chain employs TRBV10-3 and TRBJ2-5; perhaps D is TRBD1 or TRBD2 (6 bases each). This CDR3 comprises 16 residues. Trimming removed 3 bases from V and 5 bases from J, with 19 bases in between. Germline-derived CDR1 and CDR2 are ENHRY and SYGVKD. The CDR3 sequence is CAISDYGTLQGETQYF. In nucleotides, the CDR3 is TGTGCCATCAGTGACTACGGGACTCTCCAGGGGGAGACCCAGTACTTC.

On this clonotype itself: A much larger clone sits a single nucleotide away, making a read error possible. As DNA, the CDR3 is TGTGCCAGCAGTACCCAAACTAGCGGGGACAATGAGCTGTTCTTC. It encodes CASSTQTSGDNELFF. The chain links TRBV27 to TRBJ2-1; 10 bases fit TRBD2. This CDR3 comprises 15 residues. Germline CDR1 is MNHEY and CDR2 is SMNVEV (reference sequence).

This clonotype was counted at least ten times. The CDR3: CASSLGLKETQYF. CDR3 sequence (DNA): TGCGCCAGCAGCTTGGGCCTTAAAGAGACCCAGTACTTC. The chain joins TRBV5-1 to TRBJ2-5; the D is unclear. Germline V gives CDR1 SGHRS, CDR2 YFSETQ. V was clipped by 0 bases and J by 3 bases, with 6 bases between them. The CDR3 loop spans 13 amino acids.

The chain recombines TRBV20-1 with TRBJ2-7; D ambiguous. V was cut by 2 bases and J by 0 bases, with 11 bases left in between. This CDR3 contains 14 residues. From germline, CDR1 is DFQATT and CDR2 SNEGSKA (reference sequence). CDR3 sequence reads: CSARRPPSSYEQYF. CDR3 coding DNA: TGCAGTGCTAGAAGACCGCCCAGCTCCTACGAGCAGTACTTC.

The chain's CDR3 is CASSPRPPNTGELFF. As DNA, the CDR3 is TGTGCCAGCAGCCCCCGACCCCCGAACACCGGGGAGCTGTTTTTT. The genes are TRBV6-1 and TRBJ2-2; no firm D call. The V gene lost 6 bases and the J gene lost 0 bases, with 11 bases spanning the gap. CDR1 is MNHNS, CDR2 SASEGT, per germline. This CDR3 is built from 15 residues.

This clonotype occurred many times. V is TRBV20-1 and J is TRBJ1-5; perhaps TRBD1 as D (6 bases). The V and J ends lost 3 bases and 1 base respectively, with 13 bases between them. This CDR3 contains 15 residues. Germline V gives CDR1 DFQATT, CDR2 SNEGSKA (reference sequence). DNA of the CDR3: TGCAGTGCTAGGGAGGGGGGCGTAAGCAATCAGCCCCAGCATTTT. It encodes CSAREGGVSNQPQHF.

The V call is TRBV7-6, the J call TRBJ1-5; unclear D gene. Trimming took 0 bases from V and 0 from J, leaving 6 bases between them. The germline V gene has CDR1 SGHVS and CDR2 FNYEAQ. This CDR3 is 15 amino acids long. CDR3 region: CASSLAADSNQPQHF. The CDR3 DNA follows: TGTGCCAGCAGCTTAGCGGCGGATAGCAATCAGCCCCAGCATTTT. Full variable domain (rest looked up from reference TRBV7-6 and TRBJ1-5): GAGVSQSPRYKVTKRGQDVALRCDPISGHVSLYWYRQALGQGPEFLTYFNYEAQQDKSGLPNDRFSAERPEGSISTLTIQRTEQRDSAMYRCASSLAADSNQPQHFGDGTRLSIL.

The chain has TRBV5-1 and TRBJ2-7; TRBD1 matches at 11 bases. Germline-derived CDR1 and CDR2 are SGHRS and YFSETQ. With 4 bases clipped from V and 2 bases from J, the junction kept 11 bases outside the gene matches. This CDR3 is built from 17 residues. This CDR3 is CASSLRTGGASAYEQYF. In DNA form, the CDR3 reads TGCGCCAGCAGCCTGAGGACAGGGGGCGCGTCGGCCTACGAGCAGTACTTC.

Many counts were recorded for this clonotype. The gene calls are TRBV3-1 and TRBJ2-2, with TRBD1 identical over 12 bases. Germline V CDR1 and CDR2: LGHDT, YNNKEL (reference sequence). V was pared by 1 base and J by 4 bases, with 4 bases of the junction left unmatched. The CDR3 runs 17 residues. In DNA, the CDR3 is TGTGCCAGCAGCCAAGGAGGGACAGGGGGCTTCACCGGGGAGCTGTTTTTT. Translating gives CASSQGGTGGFTGELFF.

This clonotype has ten or more counts. This chain uses TRBV2 with TRBJ2-3, with 8 bases matching TRBD1. Trimming removed 6 bases from V and 11 bases from J; junction bases left unmatched: 4. CDR1 is SNHLY, CDR2 FYNNEI, per germline. The CDR3 contains 11 residues. The CDR3 protein is CASRGQGGQYF. The DNA of the CDR3 is TGTGCCAGCAGAGGACAGGGAGGGCAGTATTTT.

The V call is TRBV28, the J call TRBJ1-5; TRBD1 matches at 7 bases. The J segment lost 11 bases and the V segment lost 11 bases, leaving 12 bases of the junction unmatched. Germline V CDR1 and CDR2: MDHEN, SYDVKM. The CDR3 runs to 12 residues. The CDR3 is CAVQGSLEAQHF. DNA of the CDR3: TGTGCCGTACAGGGGTCCCTGGAGGCCCAGCATTTT.

Regarding this clonotype: Possible read error: a much larger clone is one base away. The chain carries TRBV20-1 and TRBJ2-6; D uncertain. Germline V CDR1 and CDR2: DFQATT, SNEGSKA (reference sequence). This CDR3 has 14 residues. V was clipped by 2 bases and J by 0 bases, with 5 bases between them. The CDR3 loop is CSARWDSGANVLTF. The CDR3, as DNA: TGCAGTGCTAGATGGGACTCTGGGGCCAACGTCCTGACTTTC.

The chain employs TRBV7-9 and TRBJ2-2, with D possibly TRBD2 on 6 matching bases. The CDR3 is made up of 17 amino acids. Per germline, CDR1 SEHNR and CDR2 FQNEAQ (reference sequence). V shed 4 bases and J shed 2 bases, with 17 bases lying between them. The CDR3 protein is CASSSPLGGDNTGELFF. DNA for the CDR3: TGTGCCAGCAGCTCCCCCCTCGGCGGGGACAACACCGGGGAGCTGTTTTTT.

The table lists this clonotype with a few counts. V usage is TRBV15 and J usage is TRBJ2-1; TRBD1 is a possible D gene (5 bases). The CDR3 covers 16 residues. The V gene's germline CDR1 is LNHNV and CDR2 YYDKDF (reference sequence). V shed 5 bases and J shed 0 bases, with 14 bases lying between them. The CDR3 bases are TGTGCCACCAGCGTGCGACAGCGATACTCCTACAATGAGCAGTTCTTC. Translated: CATSVRQRYSYNEQFF.

This clonotype showed up just a few times. V is TRBV5-1 and J is TRBJ2-1; D unclear. This CDR3 has 16 residues. CDR1 is SGHRS, CDR2 YFSETQ, per germline. The ends were cut back, 4 bases at V and 0 bases at J, with 14 bases in the middle. The CDR3 sequence is CASSQNPVSSYNEQFF. CDR3 nucleotides: TGCGCCAGCAGCCAAAACCCAGTGAGCTCCTACAATGAGCAGTTCTTC.

This clonotype was detected many times. CDR3 sequence (DNA): TGCAGCATCTCACGGGGCAGGGGGAGCGAGCAGTACTTC. Translating it yields CSISRGRGSEQYF. The chain has TRBV29-1 and TRBJ2-7; 7 bases fit TRBD1. Unmatched junction bases numbered 13, after V lost 8 bases and J lost 6 bases. This CDR3 spans 13 amino acids. Per the germline V gene, CDR1 is SQVTM and CDR2 is ANQGSEA.

Concerning this clonotype: It may be a read error: a sequence one base away is much more abundant. This chain joins TRBV20-1 and TRBJ2-1; D is ambiguous. The germline CDR1 and CDR2 sequences are DFQATT and SNEGSKA (reference sequence). The CDR3 extends over 16 amino acids. As DNA, the CDR3 is TGCTGTGCTAGAGATTATCCCCAGCTACTCTACAATGAGCAGTTCTTC. This translates into CCARDYPQLLYNEQFF.

The sample holds many counts of this clonotype. The junction departs from the called germline gene at one end, perhaps through a read error. The V gene is TRBV7-2, the J gene TRBJ1-6; D is ambiguous. Looked up from germline, CDR1 is SGHTA and CDR2 is FQGNSA. CDR3 size: 15 residues. The CDR3 protein is CASSPGDPYNSPLHF. In DNA, the CDR3 is TGTGCCAGCAGCCCCGGGGATCCCTACAATTCACCCCTCCACTTT.